Shown below are 2 T cell receptor beta chains from a single sample sequenced in a study of identical twins. In TCRdb, the 5' RACE reads were re-called with MiXCR into one record per CDR3 protein. The table lists 500,000 to 600,000 distinct CDR3 sequences, around 20% of them singletons. A further study also used this sample, focusing on T cells expressing NK-cell markers.

Input material: CD4+ T cells sorted from blood. These TCRs come from a woman between 18 and 29 years old in good health.

This clonotype came up a few times. V gene TRBV20-1 combines with J gene TRBJ2-1; TRBD2 matches 10 bases. The V gene end was trimmed by 1 base and the J gene end by 7 bases; junction bases not matched to a gene: 13. Looked up from germline, CDR1 is DFQATT and CDR2 is SNEGSKA (reference sequence). There are 17 residues in the CDR3. Written as DNA, the CDR3 is TGCAGTGCTAGAGTTCCGGGTCTAGCGGGAGTCGTTAATGAGCAGTTCTTC. Amino acids: CSARVPGLAGVVNEQFF.

The chain is built from TRBV20-1 and TRBJ2-1, with TRBD2 identical over 9 bases. Per the germline V gene, CDR1 is DFQATT and CDR2 is SNEGSKA (reference sequence). With 5 bases clipped from V and 6 bases from J, the junction kept 8 bases outside the gene matches. This CDR3 is built from 14 residues. The CDR3 nucleotides read TGCAGTGCTGGCCCCGCGGGAGGGGGCAATGAGCAGTTCTTC. It yields the protein CSAGPAGGGNEQFF.